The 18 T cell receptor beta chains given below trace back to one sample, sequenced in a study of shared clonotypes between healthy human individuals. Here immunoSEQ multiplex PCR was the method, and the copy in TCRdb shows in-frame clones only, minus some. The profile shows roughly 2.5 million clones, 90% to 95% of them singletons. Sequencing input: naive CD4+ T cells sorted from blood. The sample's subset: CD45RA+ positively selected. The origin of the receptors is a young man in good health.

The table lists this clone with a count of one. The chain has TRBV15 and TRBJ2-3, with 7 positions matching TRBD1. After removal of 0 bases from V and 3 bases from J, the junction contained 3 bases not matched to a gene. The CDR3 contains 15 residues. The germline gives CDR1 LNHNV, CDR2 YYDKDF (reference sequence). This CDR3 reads CATSRDSTGTDTQYF. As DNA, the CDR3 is TGTGCCACCAGCAGAGATTCGACAGGGACAGATACGCAGTATTTT.

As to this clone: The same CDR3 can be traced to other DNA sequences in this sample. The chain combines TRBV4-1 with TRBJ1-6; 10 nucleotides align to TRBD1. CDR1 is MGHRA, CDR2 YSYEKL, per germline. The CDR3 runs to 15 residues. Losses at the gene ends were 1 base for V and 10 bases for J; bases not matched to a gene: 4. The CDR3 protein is CASSQGGQGNSPLHF. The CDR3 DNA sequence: TGCGCCAGCAGCCAAGGGGGACAGGGGAACTCACCCCTCCACTTT.

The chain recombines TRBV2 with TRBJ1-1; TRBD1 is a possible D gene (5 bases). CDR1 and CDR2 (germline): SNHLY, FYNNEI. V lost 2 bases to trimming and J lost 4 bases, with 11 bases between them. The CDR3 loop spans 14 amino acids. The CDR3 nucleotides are TGTGCCAGCAGTGAAACCCCAGGGAGCACTGAAGCTTTCTTT. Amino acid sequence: CASSETPGSTEAFF.

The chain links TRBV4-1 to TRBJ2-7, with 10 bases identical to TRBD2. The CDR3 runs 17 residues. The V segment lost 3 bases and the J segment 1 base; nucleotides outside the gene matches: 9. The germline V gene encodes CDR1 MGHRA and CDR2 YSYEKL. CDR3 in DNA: TGCGCCAGCAGCCACCTTTTAAGCGGGGGGGTATCCTACGAGCAGTACTTC. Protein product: CASSHLLSGGVSYEQYF.

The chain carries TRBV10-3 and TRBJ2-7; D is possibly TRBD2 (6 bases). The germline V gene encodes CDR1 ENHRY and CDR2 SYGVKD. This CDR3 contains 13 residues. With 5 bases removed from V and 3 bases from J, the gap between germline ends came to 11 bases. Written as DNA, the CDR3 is TGTGCCATCAGTTCGGGACTCGTCTACGAGCAGTACTTC. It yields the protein CAISSGLVYEQYF.

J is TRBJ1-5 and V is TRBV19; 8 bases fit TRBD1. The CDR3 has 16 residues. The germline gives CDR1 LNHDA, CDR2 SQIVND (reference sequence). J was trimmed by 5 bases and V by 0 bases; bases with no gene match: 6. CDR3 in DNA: TGTGCCAGTAGTATAGAATCGACAGGGGTGTATCAGCCCCAGCATTTT. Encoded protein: CASSIESTGVYQPQHF.

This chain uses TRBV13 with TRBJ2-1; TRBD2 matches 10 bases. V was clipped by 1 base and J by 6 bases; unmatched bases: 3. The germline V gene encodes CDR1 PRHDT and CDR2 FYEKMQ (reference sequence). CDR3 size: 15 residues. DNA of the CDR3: TGTGCCAGCAGCTTAGAGGGACTAGCGACCAATGAGCAGTTCTTC. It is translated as CASSLEGLATNEQFF.

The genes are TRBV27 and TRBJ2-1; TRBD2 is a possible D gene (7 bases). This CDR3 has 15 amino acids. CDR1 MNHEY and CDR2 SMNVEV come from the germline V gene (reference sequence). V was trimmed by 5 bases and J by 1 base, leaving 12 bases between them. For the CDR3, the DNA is TGTGCCAGCAGTGAAAGGGGGGGGTCCTACAATGAGCAGTTCTTC. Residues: CASSERGGSYNEQFF.

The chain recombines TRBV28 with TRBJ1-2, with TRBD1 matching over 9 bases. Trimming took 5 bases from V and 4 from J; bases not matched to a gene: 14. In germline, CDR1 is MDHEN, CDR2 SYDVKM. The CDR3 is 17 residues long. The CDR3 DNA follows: TGTGCCAGCAGTGCCTGGGACAGGGTAAAATTATCCTATGGCTACACCTTC. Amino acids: CASSAWDRVKLSYGYTF.

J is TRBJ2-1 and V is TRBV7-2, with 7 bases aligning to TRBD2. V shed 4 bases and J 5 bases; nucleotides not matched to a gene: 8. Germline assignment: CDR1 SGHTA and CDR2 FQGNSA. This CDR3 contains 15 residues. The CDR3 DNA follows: TGTGCCAGCAGCTCGACTAGCCTACATAACAATGAGCAGTTCTTC. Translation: CASSSTSLHNNEQFF. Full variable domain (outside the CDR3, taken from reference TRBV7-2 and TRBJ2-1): GAGVSQSPSNKVTEKGKDVELRCDPISGHTALYWYRQSLGQGLEFLIYFQGNSAPDKSGLPSDRFSAERTGGSVSTLTIQRTQQEDSAVYLCASSSTSLHNNEQFFGPGTRLTVL.

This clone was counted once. In DNA form, the CDR3 reads TGCGCCAGCAGCTTGGGGCGGGACTACTCTAATGAAAAACTGTTTTTT. It translates to CASSLGRDYSNEKLFF. The V call is TRBV5-1, the J call TRBJ1-4; perhaps TRBD1 as D (5 bases). Germline CDR1 is SGHRS and CDR2 is YFSETQ. V was trimmed by 0 bases and J by 3 bases, leaving 12 bases between them. The length of the CDR3 is 16 residues.

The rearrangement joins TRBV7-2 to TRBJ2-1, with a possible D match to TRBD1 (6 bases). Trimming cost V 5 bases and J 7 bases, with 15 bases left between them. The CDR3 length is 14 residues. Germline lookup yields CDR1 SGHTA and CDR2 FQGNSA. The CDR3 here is CASSGPRGPNEQFF. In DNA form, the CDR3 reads TGTGCCAGCAGCGGACCCAGGGGCCCAAATGAGCAGTTCTTC. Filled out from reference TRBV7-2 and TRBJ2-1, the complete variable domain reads GAGVSQSPSNKVTEKGKDVELRCDPISGHTALYWYRQSLGQGLEFLIYFQGNSAPDKSGLPSDRFSAERTGGSVSTLTIQRTQQEDSAVYLCASSGPRGPNEQFFGPGTRLTVL.

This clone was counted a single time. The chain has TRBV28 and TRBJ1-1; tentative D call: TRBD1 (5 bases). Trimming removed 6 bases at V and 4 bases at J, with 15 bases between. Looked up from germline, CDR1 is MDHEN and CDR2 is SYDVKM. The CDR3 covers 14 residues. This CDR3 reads CASRLGAPLTEAFF. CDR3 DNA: TGTGCCAGCAGACTCGGGGCACCTCTCACTGAAGCTTTCTTT.

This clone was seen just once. CDR3 residues: CASSDTSGVSYNEQFF. DNA of the CDR3: TGTGCCAGCAGTGACACTAGCGGAGTTTCCTACAATGAGCAGTTCTTC. The chain couples TRBV25-1 to TRBJ2-1; TRBD2 matches at 8 bases. With V trimmed by 3 bases and J by 1 base, 5 bases remained unmatched. The CDR3 loop spans 16 amino acids. Germline-derived CDR1 and CDR2 are MGHDK and SYGVNS.

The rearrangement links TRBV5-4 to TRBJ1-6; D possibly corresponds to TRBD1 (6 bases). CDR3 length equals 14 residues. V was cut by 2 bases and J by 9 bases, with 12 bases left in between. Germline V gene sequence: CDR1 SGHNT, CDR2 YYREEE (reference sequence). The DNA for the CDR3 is TGTGCCAGCAGCTTCCAGGGGACGAGTTCACCCCTCCACTTT. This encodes CASSFQGTSSPLHF.

CDR3 protein: CASRLGDRGTDTQYF. In nucleotides, the CDR3 is TGTGCCAGCAGGTTAGGGGACAGGGGCACAGATACGCAGTATTTT. The gene calls are TRBV27 and TRBJ2-3; TRBD1 aligns across 9 bases. J gave up 1 base and V 6 bases, and 5 bases lay outside the gene matches. Germline assignment: CDR1 MNHEY and CDR2 SMNVEV (reference sequence). This CDR3 is built from 15 residues.

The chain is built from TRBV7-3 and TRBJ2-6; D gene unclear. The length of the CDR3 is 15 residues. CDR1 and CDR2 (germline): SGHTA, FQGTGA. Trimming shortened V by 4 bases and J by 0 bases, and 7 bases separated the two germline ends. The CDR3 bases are TGTGCCAGCAGCTCTCCCCGCTCTGGGGCCAACGTCCTGACTTTC. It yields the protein CASSSPRSGANVLTF.

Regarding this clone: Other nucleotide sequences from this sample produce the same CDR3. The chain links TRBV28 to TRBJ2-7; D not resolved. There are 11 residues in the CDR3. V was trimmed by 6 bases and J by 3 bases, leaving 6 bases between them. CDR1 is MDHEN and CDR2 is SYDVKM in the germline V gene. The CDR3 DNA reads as TGTGCCAGCAGCTTCCTCTACGAGCAGTACTTC. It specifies CASSFLYEQYF.